Each of the 28 T cell receptor beta chains below was sequenced from the same sample in a study of cytomegalovirus exposure and HLA in healthy donors. Primers for the PCR totalled 60 Vbeta and 13 Jbeta. The assay was immunoSEQ multiplex PCR, and TCRdb's table has in-frame clones only and misses some. The sample includes 180,000 or so clones, roughly 80% seen only once; the top ten take less than 9.5%. Input material: PBMCs. These receptors came from a middle-aged woman in good health and CMV-seropositive.

This clone was counted a few times. CDR3 amino acids: CASSLVGVSTDTQYF. The CDR3 DNA reads TGTGCCAGCAGCTTAGTCGGGGTGAGCACAGATACGCAGTATTTT. The chain employs TRBV11-2 and TRBJ2-3, with TRBD2 as a possible D gene (5 bases). The CDR3 sequence is 15 residues long. Germline CDR1 reads SGHAT; CDR2 reads FQNNGV. V shed 1 base and J shed 0 bases, with 8 bases lying between them.

The chain combines TRBV19 with TRBJ1-1; 8 bases map to TRBD1. The V and J ends lost 6 bases and 4 bases, in that order; junction bases with no gene match: 7. Germline-derived CDR1 and CDR2 are LNHDA and SQIVND (reference sequence). The CDR3 runs 14 residues. The CDR3 protein is CASSMTGERTEAFF. In nucleotides, the CDR3 is TGTGCCAGTAGCATGACAGGGGAACGCACTGAAGCTTTCTTT.

There are a few counts of this clone. The V gene is TRBV6-6, the J gene TRBJ2-3, with TRBD1 matching 7 bases. V shed 0 bases, J shed 4 bases, and the junction held 4 bases outside the gene matches. This CDR3 comprises 15 residues. Germline loops: CDR1 MNHNY, CDR2 SVGAGI (reference sequence). In nucleotides, the CDR3 is TGTGCCAGCAGTTACTCTGACAGGGTCGCAGATACGCAGTATTTT. It encodes CASSYSDRVADTQYF.

About this clone: This CDR3 is also generated by other DNA sequences in the sample. The chain joins TRBV4-1 to TRBJ2-1; D is uncertain. V dropped 2 bases and J dropped 2 bases, with 4 bases sitting between them. CDR3 length: 13 residues. From germline, CDR1 is MGHRA and CDR2 YSYEKL. In DNA form, the CDR3 reads TGCGCCAGCAGCCAAAACACCTACAATGAGCAGTTCTTC. Residues: CASSQNTYNEQFF.

The V and J genes are TRBV7-2 and TRBJ2-5; a possible D gene is TRBD2 (5 bases). The J call is uncertain, as TRBJ2-7 better fits the DNA end. Germline values: CDR1 SGHTA, CDR2 FQGNSA. The CDR3 has 14 amino acids. As DNA, the CDR3 is TGTGCCAGCAGCTTAGGAGCGGACCAAGGCGAGCAGTACTTC. Translation gives CASSLGADQGEQYF.

The CDR3 region has the DNA TGCAGTGCAACCACAGGGATCGAGCAGTACTTC. Amino acids: CSATTGIEQYF. The gene calls are TRBV20-1 and TRBJ2-5; possibly TRBD1 for D (6 bases). The end of the DNA fits TRBJ2-7 better, so the J call may be wrong. Germline V gives CDR1 DFQATT, CDR2 SNEGSKA (reference sequence). CDR3 length: 11 residues.

This chain connects TRBV7-8 to TRBJ1-4; no firm D call. The CDR3 is made up of 11 amino acids. Germline V gene lookup returns CDR1 SGHVS and CDR2 FQNEAQ. The V and J ends lost 8 bases and 6 bases respectively, with 7 bases between them. CDR3 sequence reads: CASGPHEKLFF. DNA for the CDR3: TGTGCCAGCGGGCCCCATGAAAAACTGTTTTTT.

This clone was detected only once. The chain employs TRBV10-3 and TRBJ2-3; no clear D. Germline-derived CDR1 and CDR2 are ENHRY and SYGVKD. There are 13 residues in the CDR3. V dropped 2 bases and J dropped 0 bases, with 3 bases sitting between them. The CDR3 DNA follows: TGTGCCATCAGTGAGCAGAGCACAGATACGCAGTATTTT. It is translated as CAISEQSTDTQYF.

V usage is TRBV18 and J usage is TRBJ2-5; TRBD1 matches at 12 bases. The length of the CDR3 is 15 residues. The germline gives CDR1 KGHSH, CDR2 LQKENI. The ends lost 6 bases at V and 5 bases at J; junction bases unmatched: 7. This CDR3 reads CASSLGTGGRETQYF. In nucleotides, the CDR3 is TGTGCCAGCTCCCTCGGGACAGGGGGCCGGGAGACCCAGTACTTC. The full variable domain, in which reference TRBV18 and TRBJ2-5 provide the parts outside the CDR3, is NAGVMQNPRHLVRRRGQEARLRCSPMKGHSHVYWYRQLPEEGLKFMVYLQKENIIDESGMPKERFSAEFPKEGPSILRIQQVVRGDSAAYFCASSLGTGGRETQYFGPGTRLLVL.

This clone was picked up one time. The chain uses TRBV10-3 and TRBJ2-1; D is perhaps TRBD1 (5 bases). CDR1 ENHRY and CDR2 SYGVKD come from the germline V gene. V lost 7 bases and J 6 bases, leaving 13 bases between the germline ends. The CDR3 sequence is 13 residues long. CDR3 region: CAIMGGQTNEQFF. CDR3 nucleotide sequence: TGTGCCATCATGGGCGGACAAACCAATGAGCAGTTCTTC.

This chain uses TRBV5-1 with TRBJ1-4; a possible D gene is TRBD1 (5 bases). Germline V gives CDR1 SGHRS, CDR2 YFSETQ. Trimming cost V 3 bases and J 2 bases, with 14 bases left between them. The CDR3 contains 16 residues. The CDR3 spells CASSSTAGQTNEKLFF. The CDR3 DNA sequence: TGCGCCAGCAGCTCCACGGCGGGGCAGACTAATGAAAAACTGTTTTTT.

The chain employs TRBV7-2 and TRBJ2-2, with D perhaps matching TRBD2 (5 bases). The CDR3 sequence is 17 residues long. Trimming left V 1 base short and J 0 bases short, with 12 bases between. Germline V gene sequence: CDR1 SGHTA, CDR2 FQGNSA. Here the CDR3 reads CASSLVFGGANTGELFF. CDR3 DNA: TGTGCCAGCAGCTTAGTTTTTGGAGGAGCGAACACCGGGGAGCTGTTTTTT.

The CDR3 loop reads CASSLQANEQFF. Here the CDR3 DNA reads TGCGCCAGCAGCCTCCAGGCAAATGAGCAGTTCTTC. The rearrangement joins TRBV4-1 to TRBJ2-1, with unresolved D. The CDR3 is 12 residues long. CDR1 and CDR2 (germline): MGHRA, YSYEKL. Trimming cost V 4 bases and J 7 bases, with 8 bases left between them.

This rearrangement joins TRBV19 to TRBJ2-2; TRBD1 aligns across 7 bases. This CDR3 contains 14 residues. In germline, CDR1 is LNHDA, CDR2 SQIVND (reference sequence). With V trimmed by 6 bases and J by 1 base, 2 bases remained unmatched. CDR3 region: CASRRQGNTGELFF. As DNA, the CDR3 is TGTGCCAGTAGAAGACAGGGGAACACCGGGGAGCTGTTTTTT.

The count of this clone is one. CDR3 residues: CASRSGLAGDNEQFF. The CDR3 bases are TGTGCCAGCAGGTCCGGACTAGCGGGGGACAATGAGCAGTTCTTC. The chain joins TRBV6-5 to TRBJ2-1, with TRBD2 matching over 13 bases. The CDR3 has 15 residues. Germline CDR1 MNHEY, CDR2 SVGAGI. Germline trimming cut 6 bases from V and 5 bases from J; bases unmatched to any gene: 4.

CDR3 amino acids: CASTRVLQGRLYEQYF. Here the CDR3 DNA reads TGTGCCAGCACCCGTGTTCTGCAGGGTAGGCTCTACGAGCAGTACTTC. The chain is built from TRBV21-1 and TRBJ2-7; the table gives TRBD1 as D, unverified against the DNA. TRBV21-1 is noted as a pseudogene. The CDR3 is 16 residues long.

The chain recombines TRBV30 with TRBJ1-5; the match to TRBD1 covers 8 bases. The CDR3 extends over 13 amino acids. From germline, CDR1 is GTSNPN and CDR2 SVGIG (reference sequence). V lost 8 bases to trimming and J lost 1 base; unmatched junction nucleotides: 4. The CDR3 DNA reads TGTGCCGCGACAGGGGAGAGCAATCAGCCCCAGCATTTT. Translating gives CAATGESNQPQHF.

V is TRBV5-5 and J is TRBJ1-5, with D possibly being TRBD1 (5 bases). V was clipped by 2 bases and J by 0 bases, with 12 bases between them. The CDR3 spans 16 residues. CDR1 SGHKS and CDR2 YYEKEE come from the germline V gene (reference sequence). In nucleotides, the CDR3 is TGTGCCAGCAGCTTCGAAAGGGGATATAGCAATCAGCCCCAGCATTTT. Translated: CASSFERGYSNQPQHF.

The rearrangement joins TRBV2 to TRBJ1-1; D unclear. The germline V and J ends were trimmed by 3 bases and 4 bases, with 15 bases remaining between them. Germline lookup yields CDR1 SNHLY and CDR2 FYNNEI. The CDR3 totals 15 residues. CDR3 nucleotides: TGTGCCAGCAGTGAGTTCCCGGAGGTGGGCACTGAAGCTTTCTTT. Translated, it gives CASSEFPEVGTEAFF.

The CDR3 DNA is TGTGCCAGCAGTGACCCGGGGGAGTCAGATGAAAAACTGTTTTTT. Translation gives CASSDPGESDEKLFF. This rearrangement joins TRBV2 to TRBJ1-4; perhaps TRBD1 as D (5 bases). From germline, CDR1 is SNHLY and CDR2 FYNNEI. The CDR3 contains 15 residues. V gave up 3 bases and J gave up 6 bases, with 14 bases separating them.

This clone appeared a few times. This chain uses TRBV6-6 with TRBJ2-7, with 7 bases aligning to TRBD2. Trimming removed 2 bases from V and 2 bases from J; junction bases left unmatched: 9. The CDR3 has 16 residues. From germline, CDR1 is MNHNY and CDR2 SVGAGI (reference sequence). CDR3 coding DNA: TGTGCCAGCAGTTACGGTTGGAGCGGGGACCCCTACGAGCAGTACTTC. This codes for CASSYGWSGDPYEQYF.

The chain employs TRBV27 and TRBJ1-1; the D is unclear. Germline CDR1 and CDR2: MNHEY and SMNVEV (reference sequence). V lost 5 bases and J 4 bases, leaving 11 bases between the germline ends. The CDR3 is made up of 13 amino acids. The CDR3 DNA reads TGTGCCAGCAGTCTGAGGGAGTCCACTGAAGCTTTCTTT. Encoded protein: CASSLRESTEAFF.

The table lists this clone with a few counts. V gene TRBV2 combines with J gene TRBJ2-4; 9 bases agree with TRBD1. Germline values: CDR1 SNHLY, CDR2 FYNNEI. With V trimmed by 6 bases and J by 8 bases, 8 bases remained unmatched. The CDR3 loop spans 14 amino acids. This CDR3 reads CASRARTGADIQYF. The CDR3 coding sequence is TGTGCCAGCAGGGCCCGGACAGGGGCGGACATTCAGTACTTC.

The chain links TRBV28 to TRBJ2-2, with 7 bases fitting TRBD2. The trim removed 7 bases at V and 6 bases at J, leaving 5 bases unmatched. Germline CDR1 is MDHEN and CDR2 is SYDVKM. The CDR3 is 13 residues long. The CDR3 loop is CASTRSGAGELFF. The CDR3 DNA reads as TGTGCCAGCACCCGAAGCGGGGCCGGGGAGCTGTTTTTT.

A note on this clone: At one end, the junction sequence differs from germline, possibly due to a read error. V gene TRBV7-7 combines with J gene TRBJ2-7; 12 positions match TRBD2. Looked up from germline, CDR1 is SSHAT and CDR2 is FNYEAQ (reference sequence). CDR3 size: 15 residues. Here the CDR3 DNA reads TGTGCTAGCAGCTTAGGTCTAGCGGGAGGGCACGAGCAGTACTTC. Translating it yields CASSLGLAGGHEQYF.

Written as DNA, the CDR3 is TGTGCCAGCAGCAAGGACAGCATCTATGGCTACACCTTC. Its protein product is CASSKDSIYGYTF. This rearrangement joins TRBV11-2 to TRBJ1-2; a possible D gene is TRBD1 (6 bases). The V gene lost 5 bases and the J gene lost 4 bases, with 11 bases spanning the gap. Per the germline V gene, CDR1 is SGHAT and CDR2 is FQNNGV. The CDR3 totals 13 residues. The full variable domain, rest sourced from reference TRBV11-2 and TRBJ1-2, is EAGVAQSPRYKIIEKRQSVAFWCNPISGHATLYWYQQILGQGPKLLIQFQNNGVVDDSQLPKDRFSAERLKGVDSTLKIQPAKLEDSAVYLCASSKDSIYGYTFGSGTRLTVV.

The chain is built from TRBV29-1 and TRBJ1-1; 9 nucleotides match TRBD1. V gave up 4 bases and J gave up 4 bases; unmatched junction bases: 7. This CDR3 is built from 14 residues. Germline loops: CDR1 SQVTM, CDR2 ANQGSEA. CDR3 sequence (DNA): TGCAGCGTTGTAGTTGGGACAGGGACCACTGAAGCTTTCTTT. This sequence encodes CSVVVGTGTTEAFF.

This sequence joins TRBV5-4 and TRBJ2-1, with 11 bases matching TRBD2. The germline V gene encodes CDR1 SGHNT and CDR2 YYREEE (reference sequence). V shed 4 bases and J 9 bases; nucleotides not matched to a gene: 9. This CDR3 is built from 15 residues. CDR3 loop: CASSTGLAERGEQFF. The CDR3 coding sequence is TGTGCCAGCAGCACGGGACTAGCGGAGAGGGGTGAGCAGTTCTTC.